This record covers a single TCR beta chain. This receptor's antigen is unknown. Base qualities are missing; no much larger clone stands one base away. The CDR3 goes from the cysteine to the phenylalanine over 13 residues. The entry retains the CDR3 DNA only, 39 bases that are in frame from base 1. The germline V gene supplies CDR1 SNHLY and CDR2 FYNNEI. The junction carries 5 bases between V and J, which are trimmed by 0 bases and 3 bases respectively. Whole blood was collected in K2EDTA tubes by collaborating institutions according to the institutions' own protocols. For TCRbeta analysis, collaborators shipped samples in one of three forms: frozen whole blood, isolated PBMCs, or DNA extracted from either of those sample types. TCRbeta CDR3 regions were amplified from genomic DNA using the immunoSEQ Assay, a bias-controlled multiplex PCR. Regarding the original processing steps: Within the assay, amplification of reference gene primers was used to estimate how many nucleated cells each sample contained. To quantify the absolute abundance of each unique TCRbeta CDR3 rearrangement, sequence reads were collapsed and filtered. For each sample, productive Simpson clonality was calculated by taking the square root of Simpson's diversity index across productive rearrangements. TCRdb re-hosts the immuneACCESS table, in-frame sequences only. Its copies lack some clones; in the studies checked, an unresolved V gene accounts for under half of them, and the cause for the rest is not known. Clone size and the V and J calls come from that table; the DNA yielded D and trimming. The sample data list roughly 220,000 clones, and 70% to 90% of these were observed just once. About 6% of the sample belongs to the ten largest clones.

The sample comes from a study of blood T cell repertoires in COVID-19 (dated by TCRdb to the early 2020s). For context, the study as a whole: The collaborator samples originated in the United States, Italy and Spain and spanned the acute and convalescent phases of COVID-19. Samples were obtained from the ongoing ImmuneRACE study (first 160 participants) and from over 1,000 subjects provided by 6 global collaborators. The prospective study material was composed of cDNA or gDNA derived from T cells, B-cell-depleted T cells, or PBMCs. HLA class I and class II types, where available, came from metadata supplied by the sample provider rather than from assay-based typing. A freely available public database, intended as a resource for researchers studying the immune response to SARS-CoV-2, is where the repertoires were released. Nearly every sample came with metadata listing a de-identified subject ID, COVID-19 status, age in years and sex. Subjects who had been exposed to COVID-19, were actively infected with it, or had recovered from it provided the deeply sampled blood TCRbeta repertoires that made up the dataset. What the work shows at the level of the full study, not this receptor alone: The quantity of clinical and demographic metadata differed by source and by participant and was supplied without curation.

Sequenced material: peripheral blood. The rearranged segments are TRBV2 and TRBJ1-1, with the D segment identity uncertain. This receptor was taken from a man at least 80 years old with acute or convalescent COVID-19. The sequence in DNA is TGTGCCAGCAGTGAAGCGCGGTACACTGAAGCTTTCTTT. Its translation is CASSEARYTEAFF. Here the CDR3 is joined to the reference TRBV2 and TRBJ1-1 genes, and the full variable domain is: EPEVTQTPSHQVTQMGQEVILRCVPISNHLYFYWYRQILGQKVEFLVSFYNNEISEKSEIFDDQFSVERPDGSNFTLKIRSTKLEDSAMYFCASSEARYTEAFFGQGTRLTVV.